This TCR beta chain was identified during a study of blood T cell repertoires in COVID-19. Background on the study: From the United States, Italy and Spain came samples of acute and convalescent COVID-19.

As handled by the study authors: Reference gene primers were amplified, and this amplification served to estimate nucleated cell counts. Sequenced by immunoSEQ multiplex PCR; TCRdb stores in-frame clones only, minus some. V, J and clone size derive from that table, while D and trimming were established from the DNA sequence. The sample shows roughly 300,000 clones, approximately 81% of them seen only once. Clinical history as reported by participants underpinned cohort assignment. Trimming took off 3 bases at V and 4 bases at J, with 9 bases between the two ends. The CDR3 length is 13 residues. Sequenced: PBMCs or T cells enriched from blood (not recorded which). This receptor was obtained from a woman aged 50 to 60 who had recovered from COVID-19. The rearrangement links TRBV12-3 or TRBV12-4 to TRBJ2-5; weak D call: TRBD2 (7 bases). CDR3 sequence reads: CASSFGGPETQYF. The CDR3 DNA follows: TGTGCCAGCAGTTTCGGGGGGCCAGAGACCCAGTACTTC.